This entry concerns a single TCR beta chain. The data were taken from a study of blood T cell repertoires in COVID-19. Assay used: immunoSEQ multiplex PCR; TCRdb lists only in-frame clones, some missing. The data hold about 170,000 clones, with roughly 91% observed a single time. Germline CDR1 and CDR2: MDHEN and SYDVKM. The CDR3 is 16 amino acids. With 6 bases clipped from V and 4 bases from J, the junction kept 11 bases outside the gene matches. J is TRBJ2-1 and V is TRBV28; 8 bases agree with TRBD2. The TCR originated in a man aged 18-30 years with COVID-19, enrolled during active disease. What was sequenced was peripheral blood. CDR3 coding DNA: TGTGCCAGCAGGGACCGAGCGGGAGTTAGGTACAATGAGCAGTTCTTC. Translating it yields CASRDRAGVRYNEQFF.